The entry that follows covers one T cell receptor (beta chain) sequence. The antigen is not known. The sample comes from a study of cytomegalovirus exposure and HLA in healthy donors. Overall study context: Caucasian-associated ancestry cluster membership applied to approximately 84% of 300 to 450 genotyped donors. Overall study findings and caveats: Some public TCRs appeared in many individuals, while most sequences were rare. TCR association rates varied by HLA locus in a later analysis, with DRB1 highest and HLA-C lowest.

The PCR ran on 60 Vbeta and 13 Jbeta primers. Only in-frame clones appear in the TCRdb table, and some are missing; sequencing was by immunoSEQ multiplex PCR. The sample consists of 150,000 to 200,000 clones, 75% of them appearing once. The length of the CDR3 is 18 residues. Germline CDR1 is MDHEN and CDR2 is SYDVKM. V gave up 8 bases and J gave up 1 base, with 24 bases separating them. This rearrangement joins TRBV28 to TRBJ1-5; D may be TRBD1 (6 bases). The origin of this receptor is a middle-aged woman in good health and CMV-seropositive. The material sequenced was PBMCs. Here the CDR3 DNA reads TGTGCCAGCTACCCCGGTGGGGGGGGCGAAGGCAGCAATCAGCCCCAGCATTTT. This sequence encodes CASYPGGGGEGSNQPQHF.